The entry that follows covers one T cell receptor beta chain sequence. As for time point: pre-treatment sample, taken before nivolumab and TIL therapy. Pleural nodules or supraclavicular lymph nodes made up most of the excised metastases sampled. Enrollment ran from late 2017 to early 2020. The libraries were made with immunoSEQ v3. The repertoire was sequenced with immunoSEQ multiplex PCR; TCRdb's copy has only in-frame clones and lacks some. The data hold approximately 27,000 clones, with around 70% observed a single time. This entry belongs to a study of TIL therapy for anti-PD-1-resistant metastatic lung cancer. This CDR3 contains 15 residues. The germline V gene encodes CDR1 LGHNA and CDR2 YNFKEQ.

The V and J genes are TRBV4-2 and TRBJ2-5, with 7 nucleotides matching TRBD2. Matching the DNA end better, TRBJ2-7 makes the J call doubtful. The material sequenced was tumor tissue, taken at baseline. This TCR was sampled from a person between 25 and 80 years old with non-small cell lung cancer. DNA for the CDR3: TGTGCCAGCAGCCAAGCTAACGGGGGGACCTACGAGCAGTACTTC. Its protein is CASSQANGGTYEQYF.